This T cell receptor (beta chain) was sequenced during a study of naive and memory T cell subsets. This clonotype showed up just a few times. What it binds is unknown. This CDR3 contains 13 residues. V lost 5 bases and J lost 7; bases outside the gene matches: 2. Looked up from germline, CDR1 is MNHEY and CDR2 is SMNVEV (reference sequence). General observations from the study: This RNA-based method may be sensitive to activation-related transcript changes.

An oligonucleotide containing a UMI was ligated to the 3' end of TCR cDNA. Adult healthy volunteers gave 2.5 ml peripheral blood for whole-blood RNA. Cells were not sorted; total RNA input targeted roughly 1 to 1,100 ng. Amplification of ligated cDNA took four PCR rounds with SP2 and nested alpha and beta constant primers. Alpha and beta constant region primers primed reverse transcription for blood and skin samples. TCRdb independently ran MiXCR on the 5' RACE reads; one entry per CDR3 protein. The sample holds 25,000 to 35,000 distinct CDR3 sequences, approximately 15% seen once. The sequence was obtained from a female donor in good health. This sequence joins TRBV27 and TRBJ1-6; 7 positions match TRBD1. CDR3 region: CASSGTDNSPLHF. The CDR3 nucleotides are TGTGCCAGCAGTGGGACAGACAATTCACCCCTCCACTTT.